This entry describes one T cell receptor beta chain. Antigen: not known. These data belong to a study of T cell responses to AZD1222 COVID-19 vaccine. Sequencing was performed with immunoSEQ multiplex PCR; in TCRdb, only in-frame clones are kept and a portion is missing. The repertoire has around 130,000 clones, roughly 94% of them found once; the top ten carry around 6.6%. Study-wide points: Every sample of the repertoires postdated the peak T cell response.

V was clipped by 5 bases and J by 3 bases; unmatched bases: 3. In germline, CDR1 is PRHDT, CDR2 FYEKMQ (reference sequence). The CDR3 has 14 amino acids. The sequence derives from an adult in good health. The rearrangement joins TRBV13 to TRBJ2-1; 8 bases match TRBD1. The source material was peripheral blood, sampled on day 0 of AZD1222 vaccination. The DNA of the CDR3 is TGTGCCAGCAGCGCTGACAGGGGCTACAATGAGCAGTTCTTC. It translates to CASSADRGYNEQFF.